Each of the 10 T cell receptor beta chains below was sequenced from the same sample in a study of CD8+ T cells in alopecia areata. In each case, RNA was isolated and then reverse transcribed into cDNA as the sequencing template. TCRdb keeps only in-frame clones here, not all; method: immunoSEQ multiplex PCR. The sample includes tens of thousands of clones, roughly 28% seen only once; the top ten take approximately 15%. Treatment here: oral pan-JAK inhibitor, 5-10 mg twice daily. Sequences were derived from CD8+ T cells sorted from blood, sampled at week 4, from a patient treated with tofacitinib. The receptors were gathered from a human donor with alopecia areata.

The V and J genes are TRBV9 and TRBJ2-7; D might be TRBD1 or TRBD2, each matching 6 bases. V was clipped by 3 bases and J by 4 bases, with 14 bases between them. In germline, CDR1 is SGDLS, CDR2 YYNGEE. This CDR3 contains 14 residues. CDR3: CASSAGRDTYEQYF. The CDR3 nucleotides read TGTGCCAGCAGCGCGGGGCGGGACACGTACGAGCAGTACTTC. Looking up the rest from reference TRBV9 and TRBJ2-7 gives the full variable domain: DSGVTQTPKHLITATGQRVTLRCSPRSGDLSVYWYQQSLDQGLQFLIQYYNGEERAKGNILERFSAQQFPDLHSELNLSSLELGDSALYFCASSAGRDTYEQYFGPGTRLTVT.

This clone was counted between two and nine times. This CDR3 is CASSFGSSYNEQFF. DNA of the CDR3: TGTGCCAGCAGTTTCGGGAGCTCCTACAATGAGCAGTTCTTC. The chain recombines TRBV27 with TRBJ2-1; a weak D match, TRBD2 (6 bases). Per germline, CDR1 MNHEY and CDR2 SMNVEV (reference sequence). CDR3 length equals 14 residues. V was trimmed by 3 bases and J by 0 bases, leaving 6 bases between them.

CDR3 protein: CASSLGTGGGEKLFF. Written as DNA, the CDR3 is TGCGCCAGCAGCTTGGGGACAGGGGGAGGTGAAAAACTGTTTTTT. The J gene is TRBJ1-4, the V gene TRBV5-1; 10 nucleotides line up with TRBD1. V lost 0 bases, J lost 7 bases, and 3 bases stayed unmatched. Looked up from germline, CDR1 is SGHRS and CDR2 is YFSETQ. This CDR3 is built from 15 residues.

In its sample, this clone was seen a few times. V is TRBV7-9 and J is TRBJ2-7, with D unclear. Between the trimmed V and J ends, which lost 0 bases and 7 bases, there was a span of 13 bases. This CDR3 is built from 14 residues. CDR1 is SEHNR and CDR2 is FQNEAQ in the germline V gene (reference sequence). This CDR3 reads CASSLAAEMGEQYF. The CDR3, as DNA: TGTGCCAGCAGCTTAGCTGCCGAGATGGGGGAGCAGTACTTC.

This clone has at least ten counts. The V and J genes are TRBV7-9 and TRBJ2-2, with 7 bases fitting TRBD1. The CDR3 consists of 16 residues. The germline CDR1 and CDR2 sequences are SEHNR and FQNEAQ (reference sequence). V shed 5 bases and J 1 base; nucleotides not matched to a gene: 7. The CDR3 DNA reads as TGTGCCAGCAGCCCTACCGGGACAGTGAACACCGGGGAGCTGTTTTTT. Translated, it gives CASSPTGTVNTGELFF.

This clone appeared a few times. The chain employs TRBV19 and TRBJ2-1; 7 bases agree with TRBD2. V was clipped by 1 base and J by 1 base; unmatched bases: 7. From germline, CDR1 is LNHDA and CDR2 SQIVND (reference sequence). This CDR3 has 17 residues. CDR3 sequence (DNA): TGTGCCAGTAGTATAGGTCTTAGCGGGTTTTCCTACAATGAGCAGTTCTTC. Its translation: CASSIGLSGFSYNEQFF. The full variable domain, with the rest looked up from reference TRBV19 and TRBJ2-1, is DGGITQSPKYLFRKEGQNVTLSCEQNLNHDAMYWYRQDPGQGLRLIYYSQIVNDFQKGDIAEGYSVSREKKESFPLTVTSAQKNPTAFYLCASSIGLSGFSYNEQFFGPGTRLTVL.

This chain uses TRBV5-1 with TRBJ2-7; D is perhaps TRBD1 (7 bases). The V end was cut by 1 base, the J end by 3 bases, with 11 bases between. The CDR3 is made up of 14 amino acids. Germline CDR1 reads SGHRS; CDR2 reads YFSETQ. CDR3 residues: CASSLRGDSYEQYF. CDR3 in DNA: TGCGCCAGCAGCTTGAGGGGGGACAGCTACGAGCAGTACTTC.

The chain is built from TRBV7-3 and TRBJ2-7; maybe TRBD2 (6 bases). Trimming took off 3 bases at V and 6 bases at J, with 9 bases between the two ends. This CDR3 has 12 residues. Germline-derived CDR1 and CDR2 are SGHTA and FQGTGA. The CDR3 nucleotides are TGTGCCAGCAGCTTGGCGGGGCTCGAGCAGTACTTC. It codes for CASSLAGLEQYF.

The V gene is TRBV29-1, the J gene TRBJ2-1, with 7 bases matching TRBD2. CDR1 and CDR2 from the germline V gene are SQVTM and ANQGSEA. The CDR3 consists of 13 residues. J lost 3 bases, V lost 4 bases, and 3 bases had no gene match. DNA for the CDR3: TGCAGCGTTGCCGCGGGGGTCTACAATGAGCAGTTCTTC. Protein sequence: CSVAAGVYNEQFF.

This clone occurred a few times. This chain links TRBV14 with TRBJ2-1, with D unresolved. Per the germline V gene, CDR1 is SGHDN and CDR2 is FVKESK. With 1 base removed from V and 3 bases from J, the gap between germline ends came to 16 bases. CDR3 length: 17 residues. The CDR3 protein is CASSQGRAETSYNEQFF. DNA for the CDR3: TGTGCCAGCAGCCAAGGTCGGGCGGAGACGAGCTACAATGAGCAGTTCTTC.